These T cell receptor beta chains were read from a single sample in a study of T-cell reconstitution after alpha-beta-depleted transplantation in children. TCRdb passed the PCR reads through MiXCR, listing each CDR3 protein once. The sample holds about 91,000 distinct CDR3 sequences, more than 7% seen once. This sample comprised PBMCs from the stem cell graft donor, obtained from the stem cell graft. These TCRs come from a human donor who donated a stem cell graft to a child with congenital amegakaryocytic thrombocytopenia. Both conserved end residues are part of each CDR3. D genes are given only for firm matches. Some rows have no size entry. The others give once, few or many, or a class for an expanded clone.

d_gene: TRBD2; v_gene: TRBV4-3; abundance: many; j_gene: TRBJ2-2; CDR3aa: CASSRKTSGSTGELFF; CDR3nt: TGCGCCAGCAGCCGAAAGACTAGCGGGAGCACCGGGGAGCTGTTTTTT
d_gene: TRBD1; v_gene: TRBV14; abundance: large; j_gene: TRBJ2-1; CDR3aa: CASSQEPGQGDNEQFF; CDR3nt: TGTGCCAGCAGCCAAGAACCGGGACAGGGAGACAATGAGCAGTTCTTC
d_gene: TRBD1; v_gene: TRBV7-8; abundance: .; j_gene: TRBJ2-7; CDR3aa: CASSLGTGNYEQYF; CDR3nt: TGTGCCAGCAGCTTAGGGACAGGGAACTACGAGCAGTACTTC
d_gene: .; v_gene: TRBV6-5; abundance: many; j_gene: TRBJ1-2; CDR3aa: CASKPGQHYGYTF; CDR3nt: TGTGCCAGCAAGCCCGGACAGCACTATGGCTACACCTTC
d_gene: .; v_gene: TRBV6-5; abundance: many; j_gene: TRBJ1-2; CDR3aa: CASSYSILSQQSTNYGYTF; CDR3nt: TGTGCCAGCAGTTACTCGATCTTGTCACAGCAGTCCACTAACTATGGCTACACCTTC
d_gene: TRBD1; v_gene: TRBV7-9; abundance: many; j_gene: TRBJ2-5; CDR3aa: CASSSDRGLGVETQYF; CDR3nt: TGTGCCAGCAGCTCCGACAGGGGGCTGGGAGTGGAGACCCAGTACTTC
d_gene: TRBD1; v_gene: TRBV20-1; abundance: many; j_gene: TRBJ1-3; CDR3aa: CSATNGQGPGNTIYF; CDR3nt: TGCAGTGCTACCAACGGACAGGGGCCGGGAAACACCATATATTTT
d_gene: TRBD1; v_gene: TRBV28; abundance: many; j_gene: TRBJ2-3; CDR3aa: CASSLPQGAGTQYF; CDR3nt: TGTGCCAGCAGTTTACCACAGGGGGCTGGTACGCAGTATTTT
d_gene: .; v_gene: TRBV18; abundance: .; j_gene: TRBJ2-7; CDR3aa: CASSPEYSLQADEQYF; CDR3nt: TGTGCCAGCTCGCCGGAATACAGTCTCCAAGCCGACGAGCAGTACTTC
d_gene: .; v_gene: TRBV5-1; abundance: many; j_gene: TRBJ2-2; CDR3aa: CASSSTGTSGTGELFF; CDR3nt: TGCGCCAGCAGCAGCACAGGGACTTCGGGCACCGGGGAGCTGTTTTTT
d_gene: .; v_gene: TRBV5-1; abundance: many; j_gene: TRBJ1-1; CDR3aa: CASSLAGGPPEAFF; CDR3nt: TGCGCCAGCAGCTTGGCCGGGGGGCCCCCTGAAGCTTTCTTT
d_gene: TRBD2; v_gene: TRBV19; abundance: .; j_gene: TRBJ2-1; CDR3aa: CASGTSGSYEQFF; CDR3nt: TGTGCCTCCGGGACTAGCGGGAGCTATGAGCAGTTCTTC
d_gene: .; v_gene: TRBV21-1; abundance: few; j_gene: TRBJ2-7; CDR3aa: CASSPPGRDYEQYF; CDR3nt: TGTGCCAGCAGCCCCCCCGGGCGCGACTACGAGCAGTACTTC
d_gene: TRBD2; v_gene: TRBV7-9; abundance: many; j_gene: TRBJ2-7; CDR3aa: CASSPRLADISYEQYF; CDR3nt: TGTGCCAGCAGCCCTCGCCTAGCGGATATATCCTACGAGCAGTACTTC
d_gene: TRBD2; v_gene: TRBV6-5; abundance: many; j_gene: TRBJ2-1; CDR3aa: CASSYSGLGSYNEQFF; CDR3nt: TGTGCCAGCAGTTACTCGGGACTAGGATCCTACAATGAGCAGTTCTTC
d_gene: TRBD2; v_gene: TRBV20-1; abundance: many; j_gene: TRBJ2-7; CDR3aa: CSARAGTNSYEQYF; CDR3nt: TGCAGTGCTAGAGCTGGGACTAACTCCTACGAGCAGTACTTC
d_gene: TRBD1; v_gene: TRBV6-5; abundance: .; j_gene: TRBJ2-7; CDR3aa: CASSYGAGGSYEQYF; CDR3nt: TGTGCCAGCAGTTACGGGGCAGGGGGCTCCTACGAGCAGTACTTC
d_gene: TRBD1; v_gene: TRBV12-3/TRBV12-4; abundance: many; j_gene: TRBJ2-7; CDR3aa: CASSTQTGNEQYF; CDR3nt: TGTGCCAGCAGTACTCAGACAGGGAACGAGCAGTACTTC
d_gene: .; v_gene: TRBV3-1; abundance: many; j_gene: TRBJ1-6; CDR3aa: CASSPEDRFNSPLHF; CDR3nt: TGTGCCAGCAGCCCCGAGGACCGCTTTAATTCACCCCTCCACTTT
d_gene: .; v_gene: TRBV20-1; abundance: many; j_gene: TRBJ1-4; CDR3aa: CSARGTAETNEKLFF; CDR3nt: TGCAGTGCTAGGGGAACGGCGGAAACTAATGAAAAACTGTTTTTT
d_gene: .; v_gene: TRBV12-3/TRBV12-4; abundance: many; j_gene: TRBJ1-5; CDR3aa: CASSLGGFAQHF; CDR3nt: TGTGCCAGCAGTTTAGGCGGTTTCGCCCAGCATTTT
d_gene: .; v_gene: TRBV29-1; abundance: many; j_gene: TRBJ2-3; CDR3aa: CSVGWADTQYF; CDR3nt: TGCAGCGTTGGTTGGGCAGATACGCAGTATTTT
d_gene: .; v_gene: TRBV7-2; abundance: few; j_gene: TRBJ2-7; CDR3aa: CASGRSATTPEQYF; CDR3nt: TGTGCCAGCGGACGCTCAGCGACCACCCCCGAGCAGTACTTC
d_gene: .; v_gene: TRBV7-2; abundance: many; j_gene: TRBJ1-3; CDR3aa: CASSPQLTPGTIYF; CDR3nt: TGTGCCAGCAGCCCACAATTGACCCCCGGCACCATATATTTT
d_gene: .; v_gene: TRBV11-2; abundance: many; j_gene: TRBJ2-1; CDR3aa: CASSFTGPRDEQFF; CDR3nt: TGTGCCAGCAGCTTCACCGGGCCTCGGGATGAGCAGTTCTTC
d_gene: TRBD2; v_gene: TRBV28; abundance: many; j_gene: TRBJ2-7; CDR3aa: CASWSRLAGEAEYF; CDR3nt: TGTGCCAGCTGGAGCCGACTAGCGGGAGAGGCTGAGTACTTC
d_gene: .; v_gene: TRBV7-9; abundance: many; j_gene: TRBJ1-6; CDR3aa: CASSEAGNVYSPLHF; CDR3nt: TGTGCCAGCAGCGAGGCAGGGAATGTTTATTCACCCCTCCACTTT
d_gene: TRBD1; v_gene: TRBV12-3/TRBV12-4; abundance: many; j_gene: TRBJ2-5; CDR3aa: CASSSGTGQGETQYF; CDR3nt: TGTGCCAGCAGTTCCGGGACAGGGCAGGGAGAGACCCAGTACTTC
d_gene: TRBD1; v_gene: TRBV2; abundance: many; j_gene: TRBJ2-4; CDR3aa: CASSPSDRLLAKNIQYF; CDR3nt: TGTGCCAGCAGTCCCTCGGACAGGTTACTAGCCAAAAACATTCAGTACTTC
d_gene: .; v_gene: TRBV7-9; abundance: many; j_gene: TRBJ2-1; CDR3aa: CASSDPRAYNEQFF; CDR3nt: TGTGCCAGCAGCGACCCTAGGGCCTACAATGAGCAGTTCTTC
d_gene: .; v_gene: TRBV10-3; abundance: many; j_gene: TRBJ1-3; CDR3aa: CAISEVGNTIYF; CDR3nt: TGTGCCATCTCAGAAGTTGGAAACACCATATATTTT
d_gene: .; v_gene: TRBV5-5; abundance: many; j_gene: TRBJ2-2; CDR3aa: CASSLGGPRTGELFF; CDR3nt: TGTGCCAGCAGCTTGGGGGGCCCCAGGACCGGGGAGCTGTTTTTT
d_gene: .; v_gene: TRBV4-1; abundance: many; j_gene: TRBJ2-3; CDR3aa: CASSQVLRRPGTDTQYF; CDR3nt: TGCGCCAGCAGCCAAGTTTTGCGGAGACCCGGCACAGATACGCAGTATTTT
d_gene: TRBD2; v_gene: TRBV20-1; abundance: many; j_gene: TRBJ2-1; CDR3aa: CSAILGTSGVYEQFF; CDR3nt: TGCAGTGCCATCCTCGGGACTAGCGGGGTCTATGAGCAGTTCTTC
d_gene: TRBD2; v_gene: TRBV12-3/TRBV12-4; abundance: many; j_gene: TRBJ2-3; CDR3aa: CASSFLAGGVADTQYF; CDR3nt: TGTGCCAGCAGTTTTCTAGCGGGAGGGGTAGCAGATACGCAGTATTTT
d_gene: TRBD1; v_gene: TRBV15; abundance: .; j_gene: TRBJ2-2; CDR3aa: CATSRDLSEGGGTGELFF; CDR3nt: TGTGCCACCAGCAGAGATCTGTCGGAAGGGGGCGGCACCGGGGAGCTGTTTTTT
d_gene: .; v_gene: TRBV12-3/TRBV12-4; abundance: many; j_gene: TRBJ2-3; CDR3aa: CASRAWGLQGALDTQYF; CDR3nt: TGTGCCAGCAGGGCTTGGGGTCTACAGGGAGCTTTGGATACGCAGTATTTT
d_gene: .; v_gene: TRBV28; abundance: many; j_gene: TRBJ1-1; CDR3aa: CASSLTGVNTEAFF; CDR3nt: TGTGCCAGCAGTTTAACAGGAGTGAACACTGAAGCTTTCTTT
d_gene: .; v_gene: TRBV9; abundance: many; j_gene: TRBJ1-4; CDR3aa: CASSVGPGLNEKLFF; CDR3nt: TGTGCCAGCAGCGTAGGACCCGGTCTGAATGAAAAACTGTTTTTT
d_gene: .; v_gene: TRBV28; abundance: .; j_gene: TRBJ1-5; CDR3aa: CASSLTFLGSNQPQHF; CDR3nt: TGTGCCAGCAGTTTAACGTTTTTGGGGTCCAATCAGCCCCAGCATTTT
d_gene: TRBD1; v_gene: TRBV5-1; abundance: many; j_gene: TRBJ2-7; CDR3aa: CASSTFDRGHEQYF; CDR3nt: TGCGCCAGCAGCACCTTCGACAGGGGCCACGAGCAGTACTTC
d_gene: .; v_gene: TRBV5-1; abundance: many; j_gene: TRBJ2-6; CDR3aa: CASSLGFGIRQGANVLTF; CDR3nt: TGCGCCAGCAGCTTGGGATTCGGCATAAGGCAAGGGGCCAACGTCCTGACTTTC
d_gene: .; v_gene: TRBV7-2; abundance: many; j_gene: TRBJ2-1; CDR3aa: CASSDPTRYEQFF; CDR3nt: TGTGCCAGCAGCGATCCGACGAGATATGAGCAGTTCTTC
d_gene: TRBD2; v_gene: TRBV5-1; abundance: .; j_gene: TRBJ2-1; CDR3aa: CASSPVGLAGTANLNERQFF; CDR3nt: TGCGCCAGCAGCCCAGTGGGGCTAGCGGGGACGGCCAATCTCAATGAGCGGCAGTTCTTC
d_gene: .; v_gene: TRBV6-1; abundance: many; j_gene: TRBJ1-4; CDR3aa: CASSEEPGSNEKLFF; CDR3nt: TGTGCCAGCAGTGAAGAGCCTGGCTCTAATGAAAAACTGTTTTTT
d_gene: .; v_gene: TRBV4-1; abundance: .; j_gene: TRBJ2-5; CDR3aa: CASSQVSQETQYF; CDR3nt: TGCGCCAGCAGCCAAGTGAGTCAAGAGACCCAGTACTTC
d_gene: TRBD1; v_gene: TRBV28; abundance: many; j_gene: TRBJ1-4; CDR3aa: CASSPLQGASEKLFF; CDR3nt: TGTGCCAGCAGCCCCTTACAGGGGGCGAGTGAAAAACTGTTTTTT
d_gene: .; v_gene: TRBV5-1; abundance: many; j_gene: TRBJ2-2; CDR3aa: CASSTRTTNTGELFF; CDR3nt: TGCGCCAGCAGTACGAGGACCACGAATACCGGGGAGCTGTTTTTT
d_gene: TRBD2; v_gene: TRBV9; abundance: many; j_gene: TRBJ2-3; CDR3aa: CASSVGGGSTDTQYF; CDR3nt: TGTGCCAGCAGCGTCGGGGGGGGCAGCACAGATACGCAGTATTTT
d_gene: .; v_gene: TRBV12-3/TRBV12-4; abundance: many; j_gene: TRBJ2-2; CDR3aa: CASSLLGAETRELFF; CDR3nt: TGTGCCAGCAGTTTATTGGGGGCAGAAACTAGGGAGCTGTTTTTT
d_gene: .; v_gene: TRBV5-1; abundance: many; j_gene: TRBJ1-1; CDR3aa: CASSLGGTLSTEAFF; CDR3nt: TGCGCCAGCAGCTTGGGTGGGACATTGAGCACTGAAGCTTTCTTT
d_gene: .; v_gene: TRBV20-1; abundance: many; j_gene: TRBJ2-5; CDR3aa: CSASGLLIYSQETQYF; CDR3nt: TGCAGTGCTAGCGGACTGCTAATATACTCCCAAGAGACCCAGTACTTC
d_gene: .; v_gene: TRBV25-1; abundance: many; j_gene: TRBJ1-2; CDR3aa: CASGYQGGYTF; CDR3nt: TGTGCCAGCGGATACCAGGGTGGCTACACCTTC
d_gene: .; v_gene: TRBV5-1; abundance: many; j_gene: TRBJ1-6; CDR3aa: CASSFTDNSPLHF; CDR3nt: TGCGCCAGCAGCTTCACAGATAATTCACCCCTCCACTTT